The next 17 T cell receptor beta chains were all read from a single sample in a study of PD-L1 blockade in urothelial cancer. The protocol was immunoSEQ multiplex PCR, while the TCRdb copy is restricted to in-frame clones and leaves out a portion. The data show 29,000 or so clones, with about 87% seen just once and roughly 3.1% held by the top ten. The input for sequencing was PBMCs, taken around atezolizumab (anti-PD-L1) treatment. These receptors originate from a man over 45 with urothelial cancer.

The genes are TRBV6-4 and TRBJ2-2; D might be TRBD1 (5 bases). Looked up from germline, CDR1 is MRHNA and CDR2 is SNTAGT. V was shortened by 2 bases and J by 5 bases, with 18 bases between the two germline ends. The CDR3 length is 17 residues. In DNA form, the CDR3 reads TGTGCCAGCAGTGACGAATCCAGGGTAGTTAGGACCGGGGAGCTGTTTTTT. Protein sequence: CASSDESRVVRTGELFF.

CDR3 residues: CASSTLRGMEYF. In DNA form, the CDR3 reads TGTGCCAGCAGCACCCTGCGGGGGATGGAGTACTTC. The V gene is TRBV5-4, the J gene TRBJ2-7; 7 bases map to TRBD2. The CDR3 extends over 12 amino acids. Germline V gene lookup returns CDR1 SGHNT and CDR2 YYREEE (reference sequence). The J segment lost 11 bases and the V segment lost 4 bases, leaving 9 bases of the junction unmatched.

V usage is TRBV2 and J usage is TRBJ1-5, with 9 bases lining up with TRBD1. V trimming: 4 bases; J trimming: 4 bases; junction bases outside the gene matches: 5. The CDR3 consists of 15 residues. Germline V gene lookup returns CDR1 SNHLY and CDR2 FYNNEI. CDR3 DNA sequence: TGTGCCAGCAGTGTTCTCGGGACAGGGAATCAGCCCCAGCATTTT. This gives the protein CASSVLGTGNQPQHF. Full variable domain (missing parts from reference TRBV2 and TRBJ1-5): EPEVTQTPSHQVTQMGQEVILRCVPISNHLYFYWYRQILGQKVEFLVSFYNNEISEKSEIFDDQFSVERPDGSNFTLKIRSTKLEDSAMYFCASSVLGTGNQPQHFGDGTRLSIL.

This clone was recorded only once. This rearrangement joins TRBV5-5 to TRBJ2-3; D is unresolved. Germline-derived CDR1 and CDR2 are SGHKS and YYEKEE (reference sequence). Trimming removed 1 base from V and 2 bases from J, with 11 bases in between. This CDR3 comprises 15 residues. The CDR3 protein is CASSLSAILTDTQYF. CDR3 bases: TGTGCCAGCAGCTTGAGTGCTATTCTCACAGATACGCAGTATTTT. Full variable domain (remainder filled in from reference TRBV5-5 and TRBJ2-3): DAGVTQSPTHLIKTRGQQVTLRCSPISGHKSVSWYQQVLGQGPQFIFQYYEKEERGRGNFPDRFSARQFPNYSSELNVNALLLGDSALYLCASSLSAILTDTQYFGPGTRLTVL.

In nucleotides, the CDR3 is TGTGCCAGCAGTTACTCGCGCGCAGGGGCCAACGTCCTGACTTTC. Translated, it gives CASSYSRAGANVLTF. The gene calls are TRBV6-6 and TRBJ2-6; unclear D gene. The V end lost 0 bases, the J end lost 4 bases, and 7 bases lay between the germline ends. Germline lookup yields CDR1 MNHNY and CDR2 SVGAGI (reference sequence). The CDR3 length is 15 residues.

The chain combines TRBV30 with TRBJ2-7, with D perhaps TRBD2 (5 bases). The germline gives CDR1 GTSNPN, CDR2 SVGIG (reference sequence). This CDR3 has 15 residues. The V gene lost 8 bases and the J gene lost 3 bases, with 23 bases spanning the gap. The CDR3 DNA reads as TGTGCCGTGGCCCCTGGCGGGCTTCTGGGCTACGAGCAGTACTTC. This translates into CAVAPGGLLGYEQYF.

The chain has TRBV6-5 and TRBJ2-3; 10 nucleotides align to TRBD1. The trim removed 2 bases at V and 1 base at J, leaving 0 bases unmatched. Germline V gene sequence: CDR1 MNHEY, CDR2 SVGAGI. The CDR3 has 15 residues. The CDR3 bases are TGTGCCAGCAGTTACGGGACAGGGGGCACAGATACGCAGTATTTT. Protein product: CASSYGTGGTDTQYF.

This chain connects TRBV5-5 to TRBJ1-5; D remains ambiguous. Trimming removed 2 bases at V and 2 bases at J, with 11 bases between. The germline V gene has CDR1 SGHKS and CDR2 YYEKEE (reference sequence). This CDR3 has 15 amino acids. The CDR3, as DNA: TGTGCCAGCAGCTTAAGAGGCGCCGGCAATCAGCCCCAGCATTTT. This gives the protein CASSLRGAGNQPQHF.

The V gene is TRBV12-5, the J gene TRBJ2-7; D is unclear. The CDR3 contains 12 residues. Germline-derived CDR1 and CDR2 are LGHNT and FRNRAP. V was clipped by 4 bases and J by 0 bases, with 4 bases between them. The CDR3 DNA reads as TGTGCTAGTGGTTCTAACTCCTACGAGCAGTACTTC. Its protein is CASGSNSYEQYF.

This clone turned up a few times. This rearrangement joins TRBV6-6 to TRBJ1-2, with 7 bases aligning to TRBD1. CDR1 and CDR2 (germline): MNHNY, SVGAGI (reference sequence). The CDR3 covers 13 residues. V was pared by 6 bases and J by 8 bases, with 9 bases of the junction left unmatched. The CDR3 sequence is CASSPWTGVGYTF. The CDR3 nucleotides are TGTGCCAGCAGCCCCTGGACAGGCGTCGGCTACACCTTC.

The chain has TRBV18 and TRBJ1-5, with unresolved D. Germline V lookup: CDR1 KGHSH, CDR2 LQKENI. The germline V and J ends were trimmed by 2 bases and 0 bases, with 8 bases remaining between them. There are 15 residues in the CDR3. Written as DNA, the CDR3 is TGTGCCAGCTCACCAGGCGGGAATAGCAATCAGCCCCAGCATTTT. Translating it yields CASSPGGNSNQPQHF. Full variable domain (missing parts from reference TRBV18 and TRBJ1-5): NAGVMQNPRHLVRRRGQEARLRCSPMKGHSHVYWYRQLPEEGLKFMVYLQKENIIDESGMPKERFSAEFPKEGPSILRIQQVVRGDSAAYFCASSPGGNSNQPQHFGDGTRLSIL.

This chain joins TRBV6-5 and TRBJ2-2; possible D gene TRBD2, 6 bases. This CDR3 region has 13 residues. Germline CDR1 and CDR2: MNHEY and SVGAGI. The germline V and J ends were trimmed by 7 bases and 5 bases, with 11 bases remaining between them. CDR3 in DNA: TGTGCCAGCACCGAGAGCGGGACCGGGGAGCTGTTTTTT. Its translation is CASTESGTGELFF.

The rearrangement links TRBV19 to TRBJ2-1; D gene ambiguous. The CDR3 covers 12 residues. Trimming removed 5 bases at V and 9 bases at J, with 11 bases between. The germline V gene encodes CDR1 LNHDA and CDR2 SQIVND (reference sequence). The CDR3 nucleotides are TGTGCCAGTAGTTTACTCTCGGGTGAGCAGTTCTTC. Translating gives CASSLLSGEQFF.

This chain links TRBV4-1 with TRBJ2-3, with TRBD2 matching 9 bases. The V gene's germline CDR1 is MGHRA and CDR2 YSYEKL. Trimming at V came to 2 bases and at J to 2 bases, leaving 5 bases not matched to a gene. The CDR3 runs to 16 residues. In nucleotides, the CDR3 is TGCGCCAGCAGCCAACCAAGCGGGGGGCACACAGATACGCAGTATTTT. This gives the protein CASSQPSGGHTDTQYF.

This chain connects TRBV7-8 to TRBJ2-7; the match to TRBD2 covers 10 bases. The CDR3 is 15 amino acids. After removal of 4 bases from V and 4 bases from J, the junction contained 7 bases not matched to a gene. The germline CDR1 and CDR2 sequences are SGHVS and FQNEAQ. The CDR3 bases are TGTGCCAGCAGCTCACTAGCGGGGATTCAATACGAGCAGTACTTC. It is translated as CASSSLAGIQYEQYF.

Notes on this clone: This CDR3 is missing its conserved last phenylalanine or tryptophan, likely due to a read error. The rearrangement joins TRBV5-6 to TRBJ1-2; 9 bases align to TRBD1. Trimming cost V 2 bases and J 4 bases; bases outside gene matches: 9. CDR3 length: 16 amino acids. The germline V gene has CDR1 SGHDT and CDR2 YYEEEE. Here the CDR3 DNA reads TGTGCCAGCAGCTTCACATCGATACAGGGGGCCTATGGCTACACCCTC. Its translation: CASSFTSIQGAYGYTL.

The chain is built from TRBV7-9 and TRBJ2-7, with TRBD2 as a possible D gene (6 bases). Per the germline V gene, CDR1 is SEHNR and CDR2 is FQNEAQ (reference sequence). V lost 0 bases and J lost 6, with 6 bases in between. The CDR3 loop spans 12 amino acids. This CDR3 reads CASSLATSEQYF. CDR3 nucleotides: TGTGCCAGCAGCTTAGCGACTAGCGAGCAGTACTTC.